This is a list of T cell receptor beta chains from one sample in a study of cytomegalovirus exposure and HLA in healthy donors. Only in-frame clones appear in the TCRdb table, and some are missing; sequencing was by immunoSEQ multiplex PCR. The repertoire holds over 85,000 clones, with 73% as singletons. The specimen was PBMCs. Every receptor here comes from a man between 40 and 49 years old in good health and CMV-seronegative. Each CDR3 is given with its conserved first and last residue. D genes are given only for firm matches. Clone size is given for some rows only: seen once, a few or many times, or a class if the clone is expanded.

TRBD1 . TRBJ2-5 TRBV18 CASSPTLTGLETQYF TGTGCCAGCTCACCAACTCTGACAGGGCTTGAGACCCAGTACTTC
TRBD2 . TRBJ2-5 TRBV5-1 CASSPLAGGHEETQYF TGCGCCAGCAGCCCCTTAGCGGGGGGGCATGAAGAGACCCAGTACTTC
TRBD2 . TRBJ2-7 TRBV7-8 CASSLGGGGPQF TGTGCCAGCAGCTTAGGGGGGGGAGGTCCCCAATTC
TRBD1 . TRBJ1-2 TRBV27 CASRLTGRYYGYTF TGTGCCAGCAGGCTGACAGGGAGGTACTATGGCTACACCTTC
. . TRBJ2-6 TRBV4-3 CASSQLTGTGANVLTF TGCGCCAGCAGCCAACTTACAGGGACAGGGGCCAACGTCCTGACTTTC
. . TRBJ2-1 TRBV7-3 CASSSQGGSYNEQFF TGTGCCAGCAGCTCACAGGGTGGTTCCTACAATGAGCAGTTCTTC
. once TRBJ1-2 TRBV4-2 CASSQEPGQGYTF TGTGCCAGCAGCCAAGAGCCAGGGCAGGGCTACACCTTC
. few TRBJ2-2 TRBV4-2 CASSQGGGRVTGELFF TGTGCCAGCAGCCAAGGAGGGGGACGGGTCACCGGGGAGCTGTTTTTT
TRBD1 few TRBJ2-5 TRBV19 CASSRQGPETQYF TGTGCCAGTAGTAGACAGGGCCCAGAGACCCAGTACTTC
. . TRBJ1-1 TRBV10-3 CAIRGQGSNVLNSEAFF TGTGCCATCCGCGGCCAGGGGAGTAATGTCCTGAATTCTGAAGCTTTCTTT
TRBD1 . TRBJ2-7 TRBV7-6 CASSLDRENEQYF TGTGCCAGCAGCTTGGACAGGGAAAACGAGCAGTACTTC
TRBD2 . TRBJ2-1 TRBV4-3 CASSQDGAAGARNYNEQFF TGCGCCAGCAGCCAAGATGGGGCAGCGGGGGCCAGAAACTACAATGAGCAGTTCTTC
TRBD2 . TRBJ2-3 TRBV27 CASSLAAGKRGLDTQYF TGTGCCAGCAGTCTAGCCGCCGGGAAGCGGGGGTTAGATACGCAGTATTTT
TRBD1 . TRBJ2-4 TRBV11-3 CASNKGGLAKNIQYF TGTGCCAGCAACAAAGGGGGCTTGGCCAAAAACATTCAGTACTTC
TRBD1 . TRBJ1-2 TRBV4-1 CASSQETQGAKDYGYTF TGCGCCAGCAGCCAAGAAACACAGGGGGCGAAGGACTATGGCTACACCTTC